This T cell receptor (beta chain) stems from a study of T cell repertoires in cytomegalovirus infection. Findings of the study overall: Clonotype analysis showed dominance of the ex vivo response by HLA-C-restricted CMV-specific TCR beta clonotypes.

About this clonotype itself: Antigen specificity is unknown.

TCRdb called the reads again in MiXCR, with one record for every CDR3 protein. The sample has some 150,000 distinct CDR3 sequences; around 24% are singletons. Trimming removed 1 base at V and 0 bases at J, with 12 bases between. Looked up from germline, CDR1 is LNHNV and CDR2 is YYDKDF (reference sequence). CDR3 length: 16 amino acids. The clonotype comes from a human donor in good health (CMV status not recorded). Some clones in this sample may be carry-over from other donors' samples. This chain joins TRBV15 and TRBJ1-1, with D perhaps matching TRBD1 (6 bases). Sample: PBMCs. The CDR3 loop reads CATSRAHGTLNTEAFF. The CDR3 nucleotides read TGTGCCACCAGCAGAGCTCACGGGACATTGAACACTGAAGCTTTCTTT.